This T cell receptor (beta chain) stems from a study of T cells after yellow fever vaccination. The TCR cDNA carried a universal primer site and UMIs from 5'RACE template switching. TCRdb ran MiXCR on the 5' RACE reads and lists one entry per CDR3 protein. The top ten clones hold approximately 15% of a sample with about 360,000 distinct CDR3 sequences, approximately 5.7% of them seen once. As to this clonotype: The antigen remains undetermined.

Overall study results and limits: The CD4 and CD8 compartments had a small share of their clonotypes in common.

Trimming removed 5 bases at V and 2 bases at J, with 9 bases between. The CDR3 is made up of 12 amino acids. Per germline, CDR1 DFQATT and CDR2 SNEGSKA (reference sequence). This sequence originates from a man aged 25-40 years who received the YFV17D yellow fever vaccine. The chain carries TRBV20-1 and TRBJ1-1, with a weak D call TRBD1 (5 bases). This sample comprised PBMCs, obtained 5 days after the yellow fever booster vaccination. CDR3 sequence reads: CSAHQGNTEAFF. For the CDR3, the DNA is TGCAGTGCTCACCAGGGAAACACTGAAGCTTTCTTT.